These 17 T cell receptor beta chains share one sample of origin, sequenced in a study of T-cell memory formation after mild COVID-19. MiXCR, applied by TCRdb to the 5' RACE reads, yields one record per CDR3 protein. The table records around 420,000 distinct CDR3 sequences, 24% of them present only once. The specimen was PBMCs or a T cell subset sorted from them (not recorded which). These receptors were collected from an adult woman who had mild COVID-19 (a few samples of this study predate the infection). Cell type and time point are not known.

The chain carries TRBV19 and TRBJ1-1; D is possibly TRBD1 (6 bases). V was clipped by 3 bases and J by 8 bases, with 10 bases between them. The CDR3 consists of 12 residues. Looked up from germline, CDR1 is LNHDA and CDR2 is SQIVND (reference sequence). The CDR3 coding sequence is TGTGCCAGTAGTATGAAACAGGGAGAAGCTTTCTTT. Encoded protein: CASSMKQGEAFF.

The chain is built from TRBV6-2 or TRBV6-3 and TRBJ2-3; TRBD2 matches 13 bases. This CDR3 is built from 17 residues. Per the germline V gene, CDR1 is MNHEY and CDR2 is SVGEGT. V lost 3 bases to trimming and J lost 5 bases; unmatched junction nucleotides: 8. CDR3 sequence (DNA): TGTGCCAGCAGTTATCCGACAGGACTAGCGGGAGTAGATACGCAGTATTTT. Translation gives CASSYPTGLAGVDTQYF.

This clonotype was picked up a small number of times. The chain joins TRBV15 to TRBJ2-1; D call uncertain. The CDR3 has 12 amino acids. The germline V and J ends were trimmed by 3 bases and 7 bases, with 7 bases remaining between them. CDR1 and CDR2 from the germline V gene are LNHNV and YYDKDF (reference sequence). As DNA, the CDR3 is TGTGCCACCAGCAGTATTAGGAATGAGCAGTTCTTC. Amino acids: CATSSIRNEQFF.

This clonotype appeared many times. CDR3 nucleotide sequence: TGTGCCAGCAGTTTTGGCCAGGGGGTGTTTGGAGAGACCCAGTACTTC. Translated, it gives CASSFGQGVFGETQYF. This sequence joins TRBV12-3 or TRBV12-4 and TRBJ2-5, with 7 bases lining up with TRBD1. The CDR3 has 16 residues. V trimming: 3 bases; J trimming: 4 bases; junction bases outside the gene matches: 11.

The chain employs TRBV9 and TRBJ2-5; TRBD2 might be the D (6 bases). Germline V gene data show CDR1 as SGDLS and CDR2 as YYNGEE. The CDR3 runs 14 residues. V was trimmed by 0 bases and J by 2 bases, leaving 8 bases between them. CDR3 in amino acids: CASSVGSGQETQYF. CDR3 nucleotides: TGTGCCAGCAGCGTAGGTAGCGGTCAAGAGACCCAGTACTTC.

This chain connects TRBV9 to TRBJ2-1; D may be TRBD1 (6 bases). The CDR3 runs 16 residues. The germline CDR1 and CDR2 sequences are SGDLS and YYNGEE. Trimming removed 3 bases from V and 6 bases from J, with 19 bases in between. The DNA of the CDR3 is TGTGCCAGCAGCGCCCAGACAGGAGTCGAGCCCAATGAGCAGTTCTTC. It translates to CASSAQTGVEPNEQFF.

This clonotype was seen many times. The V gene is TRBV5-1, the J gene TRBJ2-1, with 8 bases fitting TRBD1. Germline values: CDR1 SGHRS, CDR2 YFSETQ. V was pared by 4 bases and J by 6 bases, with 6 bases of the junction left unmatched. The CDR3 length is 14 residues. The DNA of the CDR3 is TGCGCCAGCAGCCTCCCGGACAGGGTCAATGAGCAGTTCTTC. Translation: CASSLPDRVNEQFF.

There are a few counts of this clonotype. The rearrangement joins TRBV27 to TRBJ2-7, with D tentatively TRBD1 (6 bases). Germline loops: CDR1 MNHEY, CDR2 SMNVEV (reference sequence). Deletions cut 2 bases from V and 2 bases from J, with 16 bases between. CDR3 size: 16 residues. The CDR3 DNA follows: TGTGCCAGCAGTTTAGTTGCACCGGGACAAGCCTACGAGCAGTACTTC. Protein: CASSLVAPGQAYEQYF.

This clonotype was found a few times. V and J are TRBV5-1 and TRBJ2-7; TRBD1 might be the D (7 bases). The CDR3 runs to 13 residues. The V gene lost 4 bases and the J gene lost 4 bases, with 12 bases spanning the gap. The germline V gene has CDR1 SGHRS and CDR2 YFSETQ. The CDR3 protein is CASSGGTVYEQYF. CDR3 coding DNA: TGCGCCAGCAGCGGGGGGACAGTTTACGAGCAGTACTTC.

The CDR3 nucleotides are TGCGCCAGCAGCCGTGGGACCAGCGATTTGATTTATGGCTACACCTTC. This sequence encodes CASSRGTSDLIYGYTF. This chain joins TRBV5-1 and TRBJ1-2; D might be TRBD1 (5 bases). This CDR3 has 16 amino acids. Trimming took 4 bases from V and 5 from J, leaving 21 bases between them. Per germline, CDR1 SGHRS and CDR2 YFSETQ.

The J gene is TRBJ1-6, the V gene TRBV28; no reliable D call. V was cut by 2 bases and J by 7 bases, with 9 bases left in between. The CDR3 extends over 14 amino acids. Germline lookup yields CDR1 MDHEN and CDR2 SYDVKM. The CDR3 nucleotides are TGTGCCAGCAGTTTAGGCCTGGCAAATTCACCCCTCCACTTT. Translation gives CASSLGLANSPLHF.

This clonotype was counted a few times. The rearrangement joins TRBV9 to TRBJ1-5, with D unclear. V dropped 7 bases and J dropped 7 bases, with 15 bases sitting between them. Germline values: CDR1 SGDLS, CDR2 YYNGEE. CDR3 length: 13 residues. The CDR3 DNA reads TGTGCCAGCCTACAGCTCCCTAACCAGCCCCAGCATTTT. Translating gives CASLQLPNQPQHF.

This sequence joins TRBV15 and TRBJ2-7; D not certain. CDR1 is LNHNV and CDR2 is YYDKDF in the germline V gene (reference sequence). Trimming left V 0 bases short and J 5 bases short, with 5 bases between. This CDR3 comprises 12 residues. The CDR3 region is CATSRDMDEQYF. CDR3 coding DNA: TGTGCCACCAGCAGAGATATGGACGAGCAGTACTTC.

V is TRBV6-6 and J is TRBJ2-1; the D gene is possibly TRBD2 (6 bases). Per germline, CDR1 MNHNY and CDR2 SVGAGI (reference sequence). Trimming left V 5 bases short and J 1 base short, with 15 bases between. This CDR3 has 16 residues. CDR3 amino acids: CASSKTGTHSYNEQFF. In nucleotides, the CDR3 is TGTGCCAGCAGTAAAACCGGGACTCATTCCTACAATGAGCAGTTCTTC.

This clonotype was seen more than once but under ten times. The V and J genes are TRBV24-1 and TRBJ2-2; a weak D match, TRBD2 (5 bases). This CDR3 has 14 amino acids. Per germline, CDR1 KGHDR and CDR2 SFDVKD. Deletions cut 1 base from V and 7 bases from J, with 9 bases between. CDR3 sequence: CATSDFRGLGELFF. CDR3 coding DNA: TGTGCCACCAGTGATTTTCGAGGGCTCGGGGAGCTGTTTTTT.

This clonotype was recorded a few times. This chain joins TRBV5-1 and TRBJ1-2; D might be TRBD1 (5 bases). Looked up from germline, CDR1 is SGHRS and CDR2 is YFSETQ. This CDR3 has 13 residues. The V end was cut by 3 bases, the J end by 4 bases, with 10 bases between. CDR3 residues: CASSSGQAYGYTF. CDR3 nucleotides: TGCGCCAGCAGCTCTGGACAAGCCTATGGCTACACCTTC.

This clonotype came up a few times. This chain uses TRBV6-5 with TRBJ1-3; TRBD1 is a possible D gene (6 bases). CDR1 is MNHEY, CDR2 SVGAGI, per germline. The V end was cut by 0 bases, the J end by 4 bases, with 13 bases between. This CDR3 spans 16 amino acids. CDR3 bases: TGTGCCAGCAGTTACTCAACTTGGACAGTGGGAAACACCATATATTTT. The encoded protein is CASSYSTWTVGNTIYF.